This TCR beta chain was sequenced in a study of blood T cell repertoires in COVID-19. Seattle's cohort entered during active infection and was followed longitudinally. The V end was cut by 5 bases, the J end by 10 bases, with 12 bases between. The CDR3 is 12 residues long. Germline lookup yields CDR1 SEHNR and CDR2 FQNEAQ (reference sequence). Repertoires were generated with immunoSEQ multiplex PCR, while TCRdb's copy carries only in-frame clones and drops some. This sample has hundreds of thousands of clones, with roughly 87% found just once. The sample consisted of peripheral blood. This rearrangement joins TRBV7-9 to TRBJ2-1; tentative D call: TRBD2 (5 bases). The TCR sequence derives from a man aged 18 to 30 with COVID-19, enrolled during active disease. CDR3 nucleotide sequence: TGTGCCAGCAGCAACCTAGCCACCGAGCAGTTCTTC. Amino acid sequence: CASSNLATEQFF.